Detailed here is one TCR beta chain. The sample originates from a study of blood T cells in healthy people across ages. Those donating, healthy Caucasian individuals from Russia, were aged about 6 to 100. With each sample, at least 6 micrograms of total RNA were extracted. The authors ran a second PCR of roughly 6 to 11 cycles using a sample-barcoded 5' primer and a J-beta primer mix. TCRdb reprocessed the 5' RACE reads via MiXCR and lists one record per CDR3 protein. The sample contains 800,000 to 950,000 distinct CDR3 sequences, almost 30% of which appear only once. The CDR3 contains 16 residues. Germline CDR1 MNHEY, CDR2 SMNVEV (reference sequence). V lost 6 bases, J lost 3 bases, and 14 bases stayed unmatched. This sample was shared with a second study, whose subject was T cells of mothers and their children.

V usage is TRBV27 and J usage is TRBJ2-7; 7 positions agree with TRBD1. The TCR sequence derives from a woman between 40 and 50 years old in good health. The sample taken for sequencing was blood. CDR3 in amino acids: CASSEYHGTEIYEQYF. CDR3 nucleotides: TGTGCCAGCAGCGAATACCATGGGACAGAGATCTACGAGCAGTACTTC.